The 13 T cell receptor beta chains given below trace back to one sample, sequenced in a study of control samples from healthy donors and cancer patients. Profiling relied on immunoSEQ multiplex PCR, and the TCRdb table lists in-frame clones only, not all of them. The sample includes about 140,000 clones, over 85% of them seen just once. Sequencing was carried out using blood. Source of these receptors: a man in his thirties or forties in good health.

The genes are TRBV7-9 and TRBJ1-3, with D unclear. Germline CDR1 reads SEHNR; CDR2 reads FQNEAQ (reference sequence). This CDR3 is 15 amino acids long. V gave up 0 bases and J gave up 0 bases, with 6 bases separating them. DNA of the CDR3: TGTGCCAGCAGCTTAGCGGGGTTCTCTGGAAACACCATATATTTT. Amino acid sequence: CASSLAGFSGNTIYF.

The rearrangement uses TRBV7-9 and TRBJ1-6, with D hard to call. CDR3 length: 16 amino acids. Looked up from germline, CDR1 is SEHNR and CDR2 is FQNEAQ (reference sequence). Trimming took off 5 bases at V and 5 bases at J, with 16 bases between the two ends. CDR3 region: CASSRLSGSDNSPLHF. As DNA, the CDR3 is TGTGCCAGCAGCCGCCTGTCGGGCAGTGATAATTCACCCCTCCACTTT.

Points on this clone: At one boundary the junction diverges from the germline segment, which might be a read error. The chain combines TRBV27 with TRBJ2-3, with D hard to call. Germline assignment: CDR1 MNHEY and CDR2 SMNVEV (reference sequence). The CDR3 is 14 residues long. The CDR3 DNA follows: TGTGCCAGCGGTTTGAGGAAAAGCACAGATACGCAGTATTTT. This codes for CASGLRKSTDTQYF.

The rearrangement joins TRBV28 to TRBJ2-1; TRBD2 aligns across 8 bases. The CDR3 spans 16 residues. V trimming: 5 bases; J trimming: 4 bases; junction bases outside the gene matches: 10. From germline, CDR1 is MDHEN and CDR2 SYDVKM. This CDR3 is CASSPHAGGGYNEQFF. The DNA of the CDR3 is TGTGCCAGCAGTCCCCACGCGGGGGGCGGGTACAATGAGCAGTTCTTC.

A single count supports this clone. The CDR3 sequence is CASSLLAGGPNEQFF. DNA of the CDR3: TGTGCCAGCAGTTTACTAGCGGGAGGGCCCAATGAGCAGTTCTTC. This sequence joins TRBV6-2 or TRBV6-3 and TRBJ2-1, with 13 bases fitting TRBD2. The ends lost 4 bases at V and 6 bases at J; junction bases unmatched: 3. Germline assignment: CDR1 MNHEY and CDR2 SVGEGT. CDR3 length: 15 residues.

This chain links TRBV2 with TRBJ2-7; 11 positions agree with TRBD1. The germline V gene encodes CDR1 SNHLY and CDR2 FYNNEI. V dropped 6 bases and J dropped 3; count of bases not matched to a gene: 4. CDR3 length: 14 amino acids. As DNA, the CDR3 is TGTGCCAGCAGACTGGGACAGGGGGGCTACGAGCAGTACTTC. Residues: CASRLGQGGYEQYF.

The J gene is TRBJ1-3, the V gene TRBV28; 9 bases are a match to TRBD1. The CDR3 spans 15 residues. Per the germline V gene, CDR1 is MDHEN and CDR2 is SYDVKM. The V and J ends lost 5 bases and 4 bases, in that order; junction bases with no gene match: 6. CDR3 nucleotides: TGTGCCAGCAGTCCACCAGGGACAGGGGGAAACACCATATATTTT. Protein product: CASSPPGTGGNTIYF. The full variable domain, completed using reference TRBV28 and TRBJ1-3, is DVKVTQSSRYLVKRTGEKVFLECVQDMDHENMFWYRQDPGLGLRLIYFSYDVKMKEKGDIPEGYSVSREKKERFSLILESASTNQTSMYLCASSPPGTGGNTIYFGEGSWLTVV.

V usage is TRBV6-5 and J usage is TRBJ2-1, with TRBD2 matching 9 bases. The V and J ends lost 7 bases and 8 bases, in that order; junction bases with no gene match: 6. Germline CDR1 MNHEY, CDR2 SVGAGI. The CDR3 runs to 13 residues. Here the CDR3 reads CASMAGGPDEQFF. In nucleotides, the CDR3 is TGTGCCAGCATGGCGGGAGGGCCGGATGAGCAGTTCTTC.

The CDR3 region is CASSLGTGGKETQYF. Here the CDR3 DNA reads TGCGCCAGCAGCCTAGGGACAGGGGGTAAAGAGACCCAGTACTTC. The chain employs TRBV5-1 and TRBJ2-5; TRBD1 aligns across 11 bases. The V gene end was trimmed by 4 bases and the J gene end by 3 bases; junction bases not matched to a gene: 5. This CDR3 has 15 amino acids. CDR1 and CDR2 (germline): SGHRS, YFSETQ.

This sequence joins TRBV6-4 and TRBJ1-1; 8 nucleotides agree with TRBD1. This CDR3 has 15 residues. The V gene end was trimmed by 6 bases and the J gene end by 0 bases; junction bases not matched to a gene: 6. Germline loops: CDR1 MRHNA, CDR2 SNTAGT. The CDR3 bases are TGTGCCAGCAGCGACCCGGGACAGGTGAACACTGAAGCTTTCTTT. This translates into CASSDPGQVNTEAFF.

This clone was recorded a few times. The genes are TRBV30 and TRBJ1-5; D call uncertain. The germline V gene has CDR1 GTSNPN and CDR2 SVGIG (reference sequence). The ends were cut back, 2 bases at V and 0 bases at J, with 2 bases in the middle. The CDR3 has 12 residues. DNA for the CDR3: TGTGCCTGGAGTTATAGCAATCAGCCCCAGCATTTT. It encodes CAWSYSNQPQHF.

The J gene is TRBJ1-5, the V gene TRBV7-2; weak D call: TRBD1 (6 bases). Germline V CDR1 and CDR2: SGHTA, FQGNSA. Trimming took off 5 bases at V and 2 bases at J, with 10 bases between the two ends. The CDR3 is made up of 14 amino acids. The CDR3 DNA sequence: TGTGCCAGCAGCCATCGACAGGGCAATCAGCCCCAGCATTTT. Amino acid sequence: CASSHRQGNQPQHF.

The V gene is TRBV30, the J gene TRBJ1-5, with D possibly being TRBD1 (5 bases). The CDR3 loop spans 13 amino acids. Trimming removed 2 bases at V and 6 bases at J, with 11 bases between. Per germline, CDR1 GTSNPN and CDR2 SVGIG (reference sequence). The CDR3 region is CAWSPQGSQPQHF. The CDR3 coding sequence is TGTGCCTGGAGTCCGCAGGGCAGTCAGCCCCAGCATTTT.